The subject of this entry is one T cell receptor (beta chain). The ends were cut back, 4 bases at V and 2 bases at J, with 10 bases in the middle. Germline V gene lookup returns CDR1 SQVTM and CDR2 ANQGSEA. The CDR3 runs 13 residues. This was the immunoSEQ v3 assay. Only in-frame clones appear in the TCRdb table, and some are missing; sequencing was by immunoSEQ multiplex PCR. The repertoire consists of about 60,000 clones, with about 69% occurring once and the leading ten covering approximately 7%. This entry belongs to a study of TIL therapy for anti-PD-1-resistant metastatic lung cancer. Time point defined: pre-treatment sample, taken before nivolumab and TIL therapy.

This specimen was blood, taken at baseline. The chain links TRBV29-1 to TRBJ2-3, with unresolved D. This clonotype originated in a person between 30 and 79 years old with non-small cell lung cancer. CDR3 nucleotides: TGCAGCGTTGTACACTCCTCCACAGATACGCAGTATTTT. It translates to CSVVHSSTDTQYF.